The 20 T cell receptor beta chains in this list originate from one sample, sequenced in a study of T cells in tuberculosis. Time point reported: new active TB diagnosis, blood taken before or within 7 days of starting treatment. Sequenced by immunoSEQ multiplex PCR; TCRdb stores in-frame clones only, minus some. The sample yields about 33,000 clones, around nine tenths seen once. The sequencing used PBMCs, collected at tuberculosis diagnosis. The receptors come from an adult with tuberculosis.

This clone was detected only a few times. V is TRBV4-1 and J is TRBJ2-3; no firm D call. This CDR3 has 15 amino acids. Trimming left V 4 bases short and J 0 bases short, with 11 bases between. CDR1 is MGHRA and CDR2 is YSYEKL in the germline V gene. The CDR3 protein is CASSRQALSTDTQYF. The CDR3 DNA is TGCGCCAGCAGCCGCCAGGCGCTTAGCACAGATACGCAGTATTTT.

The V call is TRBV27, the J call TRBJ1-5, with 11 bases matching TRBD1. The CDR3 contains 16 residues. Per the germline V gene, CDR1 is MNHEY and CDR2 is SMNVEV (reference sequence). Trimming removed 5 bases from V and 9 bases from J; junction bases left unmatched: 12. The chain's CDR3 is CASSGTGQGAAAPQHF. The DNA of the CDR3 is TGTGCCAGCAGTGGGACCGGACAGGGGGCAGCGGCGCCCCAGCATTTT.

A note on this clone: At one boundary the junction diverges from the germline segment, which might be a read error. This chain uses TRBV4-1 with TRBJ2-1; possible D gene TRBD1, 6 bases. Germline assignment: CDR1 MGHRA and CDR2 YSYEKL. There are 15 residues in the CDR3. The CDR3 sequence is CASSQPTGPPSFPIF. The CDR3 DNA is TGCGCCAGCAGCCAGCCGACAGGACCACCTTCTTTTCCGATCTTC.

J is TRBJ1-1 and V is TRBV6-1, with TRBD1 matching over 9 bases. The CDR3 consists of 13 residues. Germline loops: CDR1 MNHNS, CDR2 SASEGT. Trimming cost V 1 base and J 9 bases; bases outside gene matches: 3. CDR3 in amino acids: CASSEGGQGKAFF. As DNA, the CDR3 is TGTGCCAGCAGTGAAGGGGGACAGGGTAAAGCTTTCTTT.

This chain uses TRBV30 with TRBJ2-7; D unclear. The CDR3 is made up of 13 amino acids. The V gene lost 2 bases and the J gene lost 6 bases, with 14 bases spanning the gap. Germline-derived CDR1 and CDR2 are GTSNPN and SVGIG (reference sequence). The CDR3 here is CAWSPAENLEQYF. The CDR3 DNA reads TGTGCCTGGAGTCCCGCGGAGAACCTCGAGCAGTACTTC.

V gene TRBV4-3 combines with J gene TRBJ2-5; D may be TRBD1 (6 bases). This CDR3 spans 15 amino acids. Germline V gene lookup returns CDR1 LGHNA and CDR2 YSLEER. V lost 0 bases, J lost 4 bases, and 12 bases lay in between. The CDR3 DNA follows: TGCGCCAGCAGCCAAGATACAGGGCCCAGAGAGACCCAGTACTTC. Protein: CASSQDTGPRETQYF.

The CDR3: CASSSSSRNEQYF. The DNA of the CDR3 is TGTGCCAGCAGTTCCTCTAGCCGGAACGAGCAGTACTTC. The chain carries TRBV7-6 and TRBJ2-7, with D possibly being TRBD2 (5 bases). This CDR3 is built from 13 residues. Germline values: CDR1 SGHVS, CDR2 FNYEAQ. Trimming took off 6 bases at V and 5 bases at J, with 14 bases between the two ends.

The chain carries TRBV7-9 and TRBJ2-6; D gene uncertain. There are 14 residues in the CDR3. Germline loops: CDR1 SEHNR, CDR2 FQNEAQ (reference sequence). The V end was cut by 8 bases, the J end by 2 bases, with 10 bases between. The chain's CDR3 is CASGPVTGANVLTF. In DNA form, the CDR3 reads TGTGCCAGCGGTCCGGTAACTGGGGCCAACGTCCTGACTTTC.

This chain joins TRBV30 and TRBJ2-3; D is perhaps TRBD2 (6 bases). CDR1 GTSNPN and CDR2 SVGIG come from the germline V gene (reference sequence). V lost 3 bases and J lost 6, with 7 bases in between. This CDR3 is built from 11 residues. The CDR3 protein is CAWRGRDTQYF. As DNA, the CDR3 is TGTGCCTGGAGGGGGAGGGATACGCAGTATTTT.

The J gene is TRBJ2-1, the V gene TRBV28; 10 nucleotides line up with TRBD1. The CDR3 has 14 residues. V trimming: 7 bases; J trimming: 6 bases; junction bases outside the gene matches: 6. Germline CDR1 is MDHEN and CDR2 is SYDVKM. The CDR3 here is CASTGGTGVNEQFF. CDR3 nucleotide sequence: TGTGCCAGCACCGGAGGGACAGGGGTCAATGAGCAGTTCTTC.

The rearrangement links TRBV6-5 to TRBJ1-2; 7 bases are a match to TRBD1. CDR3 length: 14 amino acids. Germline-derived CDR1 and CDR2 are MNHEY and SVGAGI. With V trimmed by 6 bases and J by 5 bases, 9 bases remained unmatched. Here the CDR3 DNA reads TGTGCCAGCAGGGAAGACAGGGTCTCATATGGCTACACCTTC. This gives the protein CASREDRVSYGYTF.

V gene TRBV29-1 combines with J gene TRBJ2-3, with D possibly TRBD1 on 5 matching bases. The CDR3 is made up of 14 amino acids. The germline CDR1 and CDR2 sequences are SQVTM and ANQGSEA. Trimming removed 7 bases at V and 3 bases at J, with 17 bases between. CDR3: CSAAQGLETDTQYF. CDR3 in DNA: TGCAGCGCTGCTCAGGGTTTAGAGACAGATACGCAGTATTTT.

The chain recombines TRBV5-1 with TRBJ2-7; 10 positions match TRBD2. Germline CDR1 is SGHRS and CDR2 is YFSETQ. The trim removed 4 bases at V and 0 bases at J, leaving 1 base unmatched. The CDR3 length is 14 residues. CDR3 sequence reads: CASSGTSDSYEQYF. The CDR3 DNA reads TGCGCCAGCAGCGGGACTAGCGACTCCTACGAGCAGTACTTC.

In DNA form, the CDR3 reads TGCGCCAGCAGCCCGGGCCCCAGGGGATGGAGTGCCTATGGCTACACCTTC. It yields the protein CASSPGPRGWSAYGYTF. The chain is built from TRBV5-1 and TRBJ1-2; TRBD1 might be the D (6 bases). Germline CDR1 reads SGHRS; CDR2 reads YFSETQ. The CDR3 consists of 17 residues. Trimming stripped 4 bases from V and 4 bases from J, with 23 bases between.

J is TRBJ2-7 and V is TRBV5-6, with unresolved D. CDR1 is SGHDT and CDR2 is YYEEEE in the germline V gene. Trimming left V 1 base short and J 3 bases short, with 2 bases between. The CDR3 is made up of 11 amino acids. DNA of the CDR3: TGTGCCAGCAGCTTGTACTACGAGCAGTACTTC. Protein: CASSLYYEQYF.

The DNA for the CDR3 is TGCAGCGGGAGGCGAGTGGAGGGCTACACCTTC. Translation: CSGRRVEGYTF. The chain combines TRBV29-1 with TRBJ1-2; D is uncertain. The germline gives CDR1 SQVTM, CDR2 ANQGSEA. V gave up 7 bases and J gave up 8 bases, with 14 bases separating them. CDR3 size: 11 residues.

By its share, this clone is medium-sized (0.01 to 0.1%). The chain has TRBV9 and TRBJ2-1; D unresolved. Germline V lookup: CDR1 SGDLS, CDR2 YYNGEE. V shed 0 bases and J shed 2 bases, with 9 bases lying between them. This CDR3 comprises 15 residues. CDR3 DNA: TGTGCCAGCAGCGTAGATCCTACTCCCTACAATGAGCAGTTCTTC. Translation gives CASSVDPTPYNEQFF.

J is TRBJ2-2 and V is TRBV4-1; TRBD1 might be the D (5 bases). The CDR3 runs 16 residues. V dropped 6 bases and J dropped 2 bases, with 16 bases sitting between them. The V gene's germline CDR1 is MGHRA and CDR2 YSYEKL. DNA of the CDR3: TGCGCCAGCAGTCTTATGGGGCCGGCTAACACCGGGGAGCTGTTTTTT. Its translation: CASSLMGPANTGELFF.

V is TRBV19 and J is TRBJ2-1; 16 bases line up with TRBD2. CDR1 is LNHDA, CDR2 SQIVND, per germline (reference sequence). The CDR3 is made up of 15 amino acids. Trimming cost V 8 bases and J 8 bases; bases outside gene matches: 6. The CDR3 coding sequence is TGTGCCAGTTGTACCGGGACTAGCGGGAGGGATGAGCAGTTCTTC. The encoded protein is CASCTGTSGRDEQFF.

This chain's CDR3 is CASSPDGQRISYEQYF. The DNA for the CDR3 is TGTGCCAGCAGCCCCGATGGTCAGCGGATCTCCTACGAGCAGTACTTC. The chain employs TRBV5-6 and TRBJ2-7; maybe TRBD2 (5 bases). With 4 bases removed from V and 0 bases from J, the gap between germline ends came to 17 bases. CDR1 is SGHDT and CDR2 is YYEEEE in the germline V gene. The CDR3 spans 16 residues. Supplemented by reference TRBV5-6 and TRBJ2-7, the full variable domain reads DAGVTQSPTHLIKTRGQQVTLRCSPKSGHDTVSWYQQALGQGPQFIFQYYEEEERQRGNFPDRFSGHQFPNYSSELNVNALLLGDSALYLCASSPDGQRISYEQYFGPGTRLTVT.